A single sample is the source of the 5 T cell receptor beta chains below, sequenced in a study of shared clonotypes between healthy human individuals. CD45RO-negative, CCR7-selected cells formed the naive CD8 fraction, which excluded terminally differentiated effector memory CD45RA+ cells. This table comes from immunoSEQ multiplex PCR, and its TCRdb copy is limited to in-frame clones, with some not included. Here the sample spans over 2 million clones, around 96% being singletons. The material sequenced was naive CD8+ T cells sorted from blood. Receptors were obtained from a man between 18 and 29 years old in good health.

This chain joins TRBV27 and TRBJ2-1; D perhaps matches TRBD1 (5 bases). CDR3 length equals 13 residues. Germline CDR1 and CDR2: MNHEY and SMNVEV (reference sequence). V gave up 1 base and J gave up 8 bases, with 9 bases separating them. CDR3 residues: CASSLYRSDEQFF. The CDR3 DNA follows: TGTGCCAGCAGTTTATACAGGAGCGATGAGCAGTTCTTC.

The chain links TRBV7-6 to TRBJ2-1, with D possibly matching TRBD1 (6 bases). The CDR3 loop spans 13 amino acids. Germline V gene sequence: CDR1 SGHVS, CDR2 FNYEAQ. V dropped 8 bases and J dropped 8 bases, with 16 bases sitting between them. CDR3 sequence: CASGQGGGDEQFF. The CDR3 DNA follows: TGTGCCAGCGGTCAGGGTGGGGGCGATGAGCAGTTCTTC.

CDR3 nucleotide sequence: TGTGCCAGAAGCGGCCGGGTAGCGGGGAGCTCCTACAATGAGCAGTTCTTC. As protein: CARSGRVAGSSYNEQFF. The chain employs TRBV5-3 and TRBJ2-1; TRBD2 aligns across 8 bases. TRBV5-3 is reported as an ORF; its role is uncertain. The CDR3 contains 17 residues. The V segment lost 4 bases and the J segment 0 bases; nucleotides outside the gene matches: 9.

In nucleotides, the CDR3 is TGCAGCGTTCTGACACCTTTAACCGGGGAGCTGTTTTTT. This encodes CSVLTPLTGELFF. V gene TRBV29-1 combines with J gene TRBJ2-2, with D hard to call. Trimming took 5 bases from V and 5 from J, leaving 12 bases between them. This CDR3 contains 13 residues. CDR1 and CDR2 (germline): SQVTM, ANQGSEA.

This clone was observed a handful of times. The genes are TRBV28 and TRBJ1-1, with no clear D. Trimming took off 3 bases at V and 5 bases at J, with 10 bases between the two ends. Germline V gives CDR1 MDHEN, CDR2 SYDVKM. This CDR3 has 13 residues. The CDR3 sequence: CASSFRTGTEAFF. The CDR3 region has the DNA TGTGCCAGCAGTTTCAGGACGGGAACTGAAGCTTTCTTT.